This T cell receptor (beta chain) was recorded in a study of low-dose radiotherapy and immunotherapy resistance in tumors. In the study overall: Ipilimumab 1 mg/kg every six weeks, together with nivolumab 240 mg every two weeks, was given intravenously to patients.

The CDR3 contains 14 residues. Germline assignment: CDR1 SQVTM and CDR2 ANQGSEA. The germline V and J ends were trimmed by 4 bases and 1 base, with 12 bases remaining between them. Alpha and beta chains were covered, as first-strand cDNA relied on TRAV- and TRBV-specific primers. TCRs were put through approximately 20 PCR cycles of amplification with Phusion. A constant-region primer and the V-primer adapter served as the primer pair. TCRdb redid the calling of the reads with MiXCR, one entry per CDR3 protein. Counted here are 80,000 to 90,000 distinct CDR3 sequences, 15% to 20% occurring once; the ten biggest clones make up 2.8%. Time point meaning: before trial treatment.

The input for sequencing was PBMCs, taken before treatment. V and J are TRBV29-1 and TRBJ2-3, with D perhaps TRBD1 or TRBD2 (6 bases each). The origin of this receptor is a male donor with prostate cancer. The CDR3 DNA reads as TGCAGCGTTGTGGGGGGCAGAGGCACAGATACGCAGTATTTT. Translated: CSVVGGRGTDTQYF.